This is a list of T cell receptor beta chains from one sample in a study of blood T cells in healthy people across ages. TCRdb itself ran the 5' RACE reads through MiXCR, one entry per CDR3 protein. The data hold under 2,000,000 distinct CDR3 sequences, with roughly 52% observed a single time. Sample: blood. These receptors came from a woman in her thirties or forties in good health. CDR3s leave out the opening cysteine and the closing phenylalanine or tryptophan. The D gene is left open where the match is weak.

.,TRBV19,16,ASSIDPSYGESSYEQY
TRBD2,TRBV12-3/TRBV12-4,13,ASSATGLAGHEQF
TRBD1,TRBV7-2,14,ASSFWGTGINYGYT
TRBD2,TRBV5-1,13,ASRTTSGGYNEQF
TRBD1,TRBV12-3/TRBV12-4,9,ASSVSRGYT
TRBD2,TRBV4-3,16,ASSQDMASGGLTDTQY
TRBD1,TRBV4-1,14,ASSQGDRGANYGYT
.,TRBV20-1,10,SAKLASYEQY
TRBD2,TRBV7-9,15,ASSPPRRGGQTDTQY
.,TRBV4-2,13,ASSQDGAVRGEQY
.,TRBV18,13,ASSPIDSLNTEAF
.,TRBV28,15,ASSFAGGSSGANVLT
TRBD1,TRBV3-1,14,ANSQGGSTYNSPLH
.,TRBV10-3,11,AISAGEVDTQY
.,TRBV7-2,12,ASSPAGHTDTQY
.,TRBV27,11,ASSLFAPGEQY
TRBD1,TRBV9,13,ASSGQGHYQETQY
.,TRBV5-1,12,ASGPRDGQFQQF
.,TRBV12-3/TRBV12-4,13,ASSLGSGSNYGYT
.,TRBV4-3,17,ASSQVAGTRIGSYNEQY
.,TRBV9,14,ASSVGLVATNEKLF
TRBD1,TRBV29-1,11,SGQGTVRTEAF
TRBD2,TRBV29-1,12,SVGPTSGGETQY
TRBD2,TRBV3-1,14,ASSQGSGGAVETQY
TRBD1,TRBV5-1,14,ASGLRDRGPGDTQY
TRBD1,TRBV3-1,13,ASSRRQGVTGELF
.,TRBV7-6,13,ASSSSPAVSETQY